The 13 T cell receptor beta chains below were found in one sample sequenced in a study of PD-1 blockade in classical Hodgkin lymphoma. Using immunoSEQ multiplex PCR, the repertoire was profiled, and TCRdb retains in-frame clones only, with some absent. The data show around 21,000 clones, more than 75% seen once. The time point is: cycle 4 day 1 (C4D1), after 6 weeks of nivolumab. Relapse was seen in all patients after autologous stem cell transplantation, and brentuximab vedotin exposure was variable. Sequencing used peripheral blood mononuclear cells (PBMCs), obtained before the fourth cycle of nivolumab. All receptors derive from a human donor with classical Hodgkin lymphoma.

By proportion, this clone is medium-sized (0.01 to 0.1%). The genes are TRBV6-5 and TRBJ2-2, with D unresolved. Germline V CDR1 and CDR2: MNHEY, SVGAGI. The CDR3 consists of 12 residues. The germline V and J ends were trimmed by 8 bases and 2 bases, with 6 bases remaining between them. This CDR3 is CASGLNTGELFF. In nucleotides, the CDR3 is TGTGCCAGCGGTCTAAACACCGGGGAGCTGTTTTTT.

In regard to this clone: The sample carries other DNA sequences with the same CDR3. CDR3 sequence (DNA): TGTGCCAGCAGCTTGCTTAGGACAGGGGCGGACTTAGCCGGGGAGCTGTTTTTT. Amino acid sequence: CASSLLRTGADLAGELFF. The chain has TRBV7-2 and TRBJ2-2; 9 positions agree with TRBD1. Germline CDR1 SGHTA, CDR2 FQGNSA. V was clipped by 3 bases and J by 6 bases; unmatched bases: 14. The CDR3 spans 18 residues.

The chain recombines TRBV6-5 with TRBJ2-7; the D gene could be TRBD1 or TRBD2 (5 bases each). This CDR3 has 15 residues. Deletions cut 0 bases from V and 2 bases from J, with 11 bases between. From germline, CDR1 is MNHEY and CDR2 SVGAGI. Here the CDR3 reads CASSYSLEGTYEQYF. The CDR3 nucleotides read TGTGCCAGCAGTTACTCGTTAGAGGGGACCTACGAGCAGTACTTC.

The chain employs TRBV19 and TRBJ1-1; 8 nucleotides match TRBD1. In germline, CDR1 is LNHDA, CDR2 SQIVND (reference sequence). This CDR3 is 14 amino acids long. V shed 5 bases and J 6 bases; nucleotides not matched to a gene: 8. The CDR3 is CASSFLDRGAEAFF. Here the CDR3 DNA reads TGTGCCAGTAGTTTTCTCGACAGGGGCGCTGAAGCTTTCTTT.

This clone came up once. V is TRBV5-1 and J is TRBJ2-1; possible D gene TRBD2, 5 bases. V was trimmed by 3 bases and J by 1 base, leaving 17 bases between them. This CDR3 spans 17 amino acids. Germline loops: CDR1 SGHRS, CDR2 YFSETQ. CDR3 residues: CASSYLAGAISYNEQFF. The CDR3 DNA follows: TGCGCCAGCAGCTACCTAGCTGGAGCGATATCCTACAATGAGCAGTTCTTC.

The rearrangement links TRBV30 to TRBJ2-1; 7 nucleotides line up with TRBD1. The V gene's germline CDR1 is GTSNPN and CDR2 SVGIG (reference sequence). The CDR3 consists of 12 residues. Trimming cost V 7 bases and J 7 bases; bases outside gene matches: 7. CDR3: CASLGQTNEQFF. The CDR3 DNA reads as TGTGCCTCCTTGGGACAGACAAATGAGCAGTTCTTC.

This clone appeared a single time. The CDR3 coding sequence is TGTGCCAAGGGACAGGGGGGAGCCTACGAGCAGTACTTC. Translating gives CAKGQGGAYEQYF. V is TRBV2 and J is TRBJ2-7; 11 bases match TRBD1. The junction had 4 bases not matched to a gene; V was cut back by 10 bases and J by 2 bases. The CDR3 loop spans 13 amino acids. The germline V gene has CDR1 SNHLY and CDR2 FYNNEI.

The V and J genes are TRBV6-1 and TRBJ2-7, with TRBD1 matching 10 bases. Germline V gives CDR1 MNHNS, CDR2 SASEGT. This CDR3 has 15 amino acids. With 5 bases clipped from V and 4 bases from J, the junction kept 8 bases outside the gene matches. DNA of the CDR3: TGTGCCAGCAGTTCCGGGACAGGGGCAGGGTACGAGCAGTACTTC. Protein product: CASSSGTGAGYEQYF.

V and J are TRBV5-6 and TRBJ2-4; D is unresolved. The CDR3 loop spans 13 amino acids. The germline CDR1 and CDR2 sequences are SGHDT and YYEEEE. The V and J ends lost 3 bases and 1 base respectively, with 5 bases between them. The CDR3 loop is CASSSIAKNIQYF. DNA for the CDR3: TGTGCCAGCAGCTCCATTGCCAAAAACATTCAGTACTTC.

This chain links TRBV28 with TRBJ1-2; 7 bases are shared with TRBD1. The V and J ends lost 7 bases and 4 bases, in that order; junction bases with no gene match: 9. There are 14 residues in the CDR3. Germline CDR1 reads MDHEN; CDR2 reads SYDVKM. In DNA, the CDR3 is TGTGCCAGCACCCCGGGACAGCGACCCTATGGCTACACCTTC. The encoded protein is CASTPGQRPYGYTF.

The chain joins TRBV9 to TRBJ2-2; no clear D. Germline assignment: CDR1 SGDLS and CDR2 YYNGEE. V shed 6 bases and J shed 3 bases, with 15 bases lying between them. The length of the CDR3 is 15 residues. The CDR3 coding sequence is TGTGCCAGCAACCGTGGAGATCGGGACACCGGGGAGCTGTTTTTT. It translates to CASNRGDRDTGELFF.

This clone is classed as medium-sized (0.01 to 0.1%). The chain combines TRBV27 with TRBJ1-1, with D unclear. Germline values: CDR1 MNHEY, CDR2 SMNVEV (reference sequence). Trimming stripped 0 bases from V and 2 bases from J, with 7 bases between. The CDR3 sequence is 14 residues long. In DNA form, the CDR3 reads TGTGCCAGCAGTTTATCTGGAGGAAACACTGAAGCTTTCTTT. It translates to CASSLSGGNTEAFF.

V and J are TRBV5-5 and TRBJ2-7; 8 positions agree with TRBD2. Germline V lookup: CDR1 SGHKS, CDR2 YYEKEE (reference sequence). The length of the CDR3 is 12 residues. After removal of 4 bases from V and 6 bases from J, the junction contained 3 bases not matched to a gene. This chain's CDR3 is CASSREGGEQYV. The CDR3 DNA is TGTGCCAGCAGCCGGGAGGGGGGCGAGCAGTACGTC.